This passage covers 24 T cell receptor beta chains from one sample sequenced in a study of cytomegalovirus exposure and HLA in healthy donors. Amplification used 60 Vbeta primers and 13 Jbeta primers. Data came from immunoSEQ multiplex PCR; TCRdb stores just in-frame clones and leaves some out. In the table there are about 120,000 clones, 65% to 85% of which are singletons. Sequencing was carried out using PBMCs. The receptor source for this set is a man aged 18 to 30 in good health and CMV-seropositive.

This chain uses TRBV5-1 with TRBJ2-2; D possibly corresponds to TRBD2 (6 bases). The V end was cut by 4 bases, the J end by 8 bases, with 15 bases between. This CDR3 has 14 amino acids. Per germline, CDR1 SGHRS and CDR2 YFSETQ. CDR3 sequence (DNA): TGCGCCAGCAGCCGGGCGGGCGGGACTGGGGAGCTGTTTTTT. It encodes CASSRAGGTGELFF.

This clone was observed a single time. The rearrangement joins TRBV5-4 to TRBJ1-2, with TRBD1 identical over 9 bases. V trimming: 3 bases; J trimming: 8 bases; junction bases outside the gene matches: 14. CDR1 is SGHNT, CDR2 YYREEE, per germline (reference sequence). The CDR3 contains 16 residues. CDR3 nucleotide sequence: TGTGCCAGCAGCTCTATTACAGGGGGCCTCCTTGGGGGCTACACCTTC. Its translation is CASSSITGGLLGGYTF.

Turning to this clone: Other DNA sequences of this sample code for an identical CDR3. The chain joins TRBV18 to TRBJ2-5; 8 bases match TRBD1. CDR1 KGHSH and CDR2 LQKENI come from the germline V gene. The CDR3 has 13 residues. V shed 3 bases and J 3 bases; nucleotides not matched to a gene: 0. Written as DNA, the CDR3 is TGTGCCAGCTCACCGGACAGGGAAGAGACCCAGTACTTC. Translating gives CASSPDREETQYF.

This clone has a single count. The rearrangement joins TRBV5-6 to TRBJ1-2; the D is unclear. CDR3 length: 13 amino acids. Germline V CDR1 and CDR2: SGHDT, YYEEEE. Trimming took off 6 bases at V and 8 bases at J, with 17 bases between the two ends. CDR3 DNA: TGTGCCAGCAAGATGTGGCAGGCGATGGGCTACACCTTC. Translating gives CASKMWQAMGYTF. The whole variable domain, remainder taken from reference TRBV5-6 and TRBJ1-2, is DAGVTQSPTHLIKTRGQQVTLRCSPKSGHDTVSWYQQALGQGPQFIFQYYEEEERQRGNFPDRFSGHQFPNYSSELNVNALLLGDSALYLCASKMWQAMGYTFGSGTRLTVV.

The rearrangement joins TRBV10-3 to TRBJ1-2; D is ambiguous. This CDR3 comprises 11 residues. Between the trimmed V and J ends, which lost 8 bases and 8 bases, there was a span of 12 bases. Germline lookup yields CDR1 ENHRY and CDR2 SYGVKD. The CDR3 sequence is CAILKTGGYTF. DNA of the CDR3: TGTGCCATCCTTAAAACGGGGGGCTACACCTTC.

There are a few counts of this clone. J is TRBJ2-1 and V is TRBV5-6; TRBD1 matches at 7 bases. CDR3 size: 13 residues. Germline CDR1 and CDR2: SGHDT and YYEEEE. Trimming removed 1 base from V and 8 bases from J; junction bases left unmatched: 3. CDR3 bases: TGTGCCAGCAGCTTGCCCGACAGGGATGAGCAGTTCTTC. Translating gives CASSLPDRDEQFF.

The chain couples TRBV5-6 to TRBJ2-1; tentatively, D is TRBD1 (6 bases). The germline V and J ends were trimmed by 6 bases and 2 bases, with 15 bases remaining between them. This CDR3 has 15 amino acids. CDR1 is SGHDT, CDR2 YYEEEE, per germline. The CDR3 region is CASTGNTGPYNEQFF. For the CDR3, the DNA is TGTGCCAGCACCGGGAATACAGGGCCCTACAATGAGCAGTTCTTC.

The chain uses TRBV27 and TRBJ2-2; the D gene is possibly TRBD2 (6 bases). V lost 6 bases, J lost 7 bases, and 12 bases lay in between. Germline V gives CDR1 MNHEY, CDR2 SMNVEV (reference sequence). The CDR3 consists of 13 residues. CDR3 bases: TGTGCCAGCAGAGTAGGGACTCTCGGGGAGCTGTTTTTT. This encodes CASRVGTLGELFF.

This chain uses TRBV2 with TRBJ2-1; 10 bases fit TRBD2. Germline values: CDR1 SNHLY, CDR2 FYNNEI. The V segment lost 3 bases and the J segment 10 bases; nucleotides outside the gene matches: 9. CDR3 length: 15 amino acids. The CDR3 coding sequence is TGTGCCAGCAGTGACGAAGCGGGAGGGCCAAAAGAGCAGTTCTTC. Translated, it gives CASSDEAGGPKEQFF.

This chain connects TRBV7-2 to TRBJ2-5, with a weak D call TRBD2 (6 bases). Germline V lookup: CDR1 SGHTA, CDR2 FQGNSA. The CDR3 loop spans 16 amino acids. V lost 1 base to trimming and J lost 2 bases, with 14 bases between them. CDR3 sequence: CASSLDREASQETQYF. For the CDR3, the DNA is TGTGCCAGCAGCTTAGATAGGGAGGCATCACAAGAGACCCAGTACTTC.

In nucleotides, the CDR3 is TGTGCCAGCAGCGCTGAGACAGGGGTCGGTGAGACCCAGTACTTC. This codes for CASSAETGVGETQYF. The V call is TRBV9, the J call TRBJ2-5; 8 nucleotides align to TRBD1. V lost 3 bases to trimming and J lost 5 bases; unmatched junction nucleotides: 9. This CDR3 has 15 residues. CDR1 is SGDLS, CDR2 YYNGEE, per germline.

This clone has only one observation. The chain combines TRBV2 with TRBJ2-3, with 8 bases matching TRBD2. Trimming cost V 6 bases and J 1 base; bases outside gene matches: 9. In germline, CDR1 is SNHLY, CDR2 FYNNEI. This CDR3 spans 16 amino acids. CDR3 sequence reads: CASSYRGGPRTDTQYF. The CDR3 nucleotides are TGTGCCAGCAGCTATCGGGGGGGCCCCCGCACAGATACGCAGTATTTT. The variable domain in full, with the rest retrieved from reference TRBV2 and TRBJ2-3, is EPEVTQTPSHQVTQMGQEVILRCVPISNHLYFYWYRQILGQKVEFLVSFYNNEISEKSEIFDDQFSVERPDGSNFTLKIRSTKLEDSAMYFCASSYRGGPRTDTQYFGPGTRLTVL.

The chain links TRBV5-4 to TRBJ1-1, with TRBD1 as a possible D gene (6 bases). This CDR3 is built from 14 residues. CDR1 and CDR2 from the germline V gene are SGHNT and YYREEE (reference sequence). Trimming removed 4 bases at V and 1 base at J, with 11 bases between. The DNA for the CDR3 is TGTGCCAGCAGCCCAGGGGCTGGGAACACTGAAGCTTTCTTT. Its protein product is CASSPGAGNTEAFF.

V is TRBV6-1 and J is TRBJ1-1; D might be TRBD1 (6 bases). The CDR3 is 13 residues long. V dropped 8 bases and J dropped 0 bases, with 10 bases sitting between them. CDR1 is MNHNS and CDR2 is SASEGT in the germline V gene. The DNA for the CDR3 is TGTGCCAGCGGGGACATGTTGAACACTGAAGCTTTCTTT. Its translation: CASGDMLNTEAFF.

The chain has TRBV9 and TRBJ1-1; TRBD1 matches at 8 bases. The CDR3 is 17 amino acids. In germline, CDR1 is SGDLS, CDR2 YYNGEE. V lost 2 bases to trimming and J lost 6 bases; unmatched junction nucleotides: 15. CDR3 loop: CASSVLSRTGKWAEAFF. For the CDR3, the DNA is TGTGCCAGCAGCGTCCTTTCCAGGACAGGGAAGTGGGCTGAAGCTTTCTTT.

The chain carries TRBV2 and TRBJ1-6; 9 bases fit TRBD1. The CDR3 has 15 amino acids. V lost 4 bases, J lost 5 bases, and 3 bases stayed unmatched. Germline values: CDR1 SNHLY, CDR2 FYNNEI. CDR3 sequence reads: CASSARTGDNSPLHF. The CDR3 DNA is TGTGCCAGCAGTGCCCGGACAGGGGATAATTCACCCCTCCACTTT.

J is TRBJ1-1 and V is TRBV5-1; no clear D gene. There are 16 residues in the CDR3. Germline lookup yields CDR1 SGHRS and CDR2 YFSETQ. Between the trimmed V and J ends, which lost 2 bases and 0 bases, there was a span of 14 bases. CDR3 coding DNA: TGCGCCAGCAGCTTATGGGGAGAGAAGCTGAACACTGAAGCTTTCTTT. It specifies CASSLWGEKLNTEAFF.

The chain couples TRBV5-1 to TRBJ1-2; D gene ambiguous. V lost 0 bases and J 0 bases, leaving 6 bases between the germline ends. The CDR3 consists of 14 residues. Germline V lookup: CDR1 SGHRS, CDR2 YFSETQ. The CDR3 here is CASSLEGANYGYTF. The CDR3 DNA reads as TGCGCCAGCAGCTTGGAAGGAGCTAACTATGGCTACACCTTC. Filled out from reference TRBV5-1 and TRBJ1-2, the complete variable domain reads KAGVTQTPRYLIKTRGQQVTLSCSPISGHRSVSWYQQTPGQGLQFLFEYFSETQRNKGNFPGRFSGRQFSNSRSEMNVSTLELGDSALYLCASSLEGANYGYTFGSGTRLTVV.

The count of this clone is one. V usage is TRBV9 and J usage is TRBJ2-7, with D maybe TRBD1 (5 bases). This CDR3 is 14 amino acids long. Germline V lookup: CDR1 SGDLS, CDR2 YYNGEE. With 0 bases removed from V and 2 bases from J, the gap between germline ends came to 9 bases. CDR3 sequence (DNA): TGTGCCAGCAGCGTAGGGGCAGGGACCTACGAGCAGTACTTC. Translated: CASSVGAGTYEQYF.

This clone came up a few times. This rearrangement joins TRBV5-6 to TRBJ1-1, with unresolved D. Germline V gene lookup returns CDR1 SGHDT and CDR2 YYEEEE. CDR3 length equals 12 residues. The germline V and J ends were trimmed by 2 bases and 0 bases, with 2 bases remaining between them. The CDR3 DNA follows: TGTGCCAGCAGCTTTATGAACACTGAAGCTTTCTTT. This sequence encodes CASSFMNTEAFF.

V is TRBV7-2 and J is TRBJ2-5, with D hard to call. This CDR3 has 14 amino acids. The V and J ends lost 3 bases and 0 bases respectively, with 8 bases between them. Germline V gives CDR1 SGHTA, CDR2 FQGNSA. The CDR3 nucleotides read TGTGCCAGCAGCTTCTATTCGTACCAAGAGACCCAGTACTTC. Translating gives CASSFYSYQETQYF.

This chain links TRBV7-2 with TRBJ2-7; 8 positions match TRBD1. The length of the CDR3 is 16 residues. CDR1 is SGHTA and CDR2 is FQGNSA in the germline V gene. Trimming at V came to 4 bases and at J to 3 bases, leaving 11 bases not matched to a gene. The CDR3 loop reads CASSWAGQVNIYEQYF. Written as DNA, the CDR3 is TGTGCCAGCAGCTGGGCGGGACAGGTAAATATCTACGAGCAGTACTTC.

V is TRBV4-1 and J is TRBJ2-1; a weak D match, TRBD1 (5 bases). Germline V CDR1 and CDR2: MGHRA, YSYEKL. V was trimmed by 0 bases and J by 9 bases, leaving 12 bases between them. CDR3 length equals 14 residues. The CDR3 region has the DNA TGCGCCAGCAGCCAAGAAGGGGTCGGTACTGAGCAGTTCTTC. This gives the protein CASSQEGVGTEQFF.

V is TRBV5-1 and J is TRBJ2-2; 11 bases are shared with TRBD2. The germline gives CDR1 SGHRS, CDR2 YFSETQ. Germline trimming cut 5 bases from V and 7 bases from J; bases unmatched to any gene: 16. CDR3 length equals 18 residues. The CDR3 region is CASSGASGGSSSGGELFF. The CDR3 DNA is TGCGCCAGCAGTGGGGCTAGCGGGGGGTCGTCATCAGGCGGGGAGCTGTTTTTT.